These T cell receptor beta chains were read from a single sample in a study of siplizumab effects on memory and regulatory T cells. TCRdb keeps only in-frame clones here, not all; method: immunoSEQ multiplex PCR. In the table there are 95,000 to 100,000 clones, about 90% of which are singletons. Sequencing was done on a sample of non-Treg CD4+ T cells sorted from blood. These receptors were collected from a human donor in good health. Each CDR3 is given with its conserved first and last residue. D genes are given only for firm matches. Size values are once, few and many counts, or a class for expanded clones, and some rows have none.

J gene | clone size | V gene | D gene | CDR3 DNA | CDR3 protein
TRBJ1-1 | - | TRBV6-5 | - | TGTGCCAGCAGACCCAGGGTGAACACTGAAGCTTTCTTT | CASRPRVNTEAFF
TRBJ2-1 | - | TRBV9 | - | TGTGCCAGCAGCCCCATTATGGGCAGGCGGGAATACAATGAGCAGTTCTTC | CASSPIMGRREYNEQFF
TRBJ2-1 | - | TRBV19 | TRBD1 | TGTGCCAGCCGGACAGGGGGCGTGTACAATGAGCAGTTCTTC | CASRTGGVYNEQFF
TRBJ2-7 | - | TRBV6-6 | TRBD2 | TGTGCCAGCAGTTACGGAGCGGGAGAGAATTACGAGCAGTACTTC | CASSYGAGENYEQYF
TRBJ2-5 | - | TRBV5-1 | - | TGCGCCAGCAGCTTCGGCGGGGGCTCGGGGGAGACCCAGTACTTC | CASSFGGGSGETQYF
TRBJ2-5 | once | TRBV4-2 | - | TGTGCCAGCAGCCCTACCGGGACGGGAACCTATGAGGAGACCCAGTACTTC | CASSPTGTGTYEETQYF
TRBJ2-2 | - | TRBV18 | - | TGTGCCAGCTCACTGGTCCAAAACACCGGGGAGCTGTTTTTT | CASSLVQNTGELFF
TRBJ2-6 | - | TRBV7-3 | - | TGTGCCAGCAGCTCCTCGAGTGGGGCCAACGTCCTGACTTTC | CASSSSSGANVLTF
TRBJ1-5 | - | TRBV6-5 | - | TGTGCCAGCAACCCGACTAGGGTGAACAATCAGCCCCAGCATTTT | CASNPTRVNNQPQHF
TRBJ2-3 | few | TRBV6-1 | - | TGTGCCAGCAGTTCCTACTTGGGAGATACGCAGTATTTT | CASSSYLGDTQYF
TRBJ1-1 | - | TRBV6-5 | - | TGTGCCAGCAGTCGACGCCGGGCGGGGAACACTGAAGCTTTCTTT | CASSRRRAGNTEAFF
TRBJ2-1 | - | TRBV4-3 | - | TGCGCCAGCAGCCATGCCCGCGGGACTGTCTACAATGAGCAGTTCTTC | CASSHARGTVYNEQFF
TRBJ2-5 | - | TRBV30 | - | TGTGCCTGGAGCCCGAGGGGCCCAGAGACCCAGTACTTC | CAWSPRGPETQYF
TRBJ1-2 | - | TRBV6-5 | - | TGTGCCACCAGAAATGACGGGACTAACTATGGCTACACCTTC | CATRNDGTNYGYTF
TRBJ2-3 | - | TRBV2 | TRBD2 | TGTGCCAGCAGCCACCCGGGACTAGCGGGAGTAGGTACGCAGTATTTT | CASSHPGLAGVGTQYF
TRBJ2-1 | - | TRBV29-1 | - | TGCAGCGTTGAAGGACCCGAGCAGTTCTTC | CSVEGPEQFF
TRBJ2-1 | - | TRBV27 | TRBD1 | TGTGCCAGCTCGGACAGGGCACCCGTAAGAGAGGGCAATGAGCAGTTCTTC | CASSDRAPVREGNEQFF
TRBJ2-1 | - | TRBV7-3 | - | TGTGCCAGCAGCTTCTCTAGGGAGCAGTTCTTC | CASSFSREQFF
TRBJ1-2 | - | TRBV5-1 | - | TGCGCCAGCAGCTTGGACGGGTCAGGAGGCTATGGCTACACCTTC | CASSLDGSGGYGYTF
TRBJ2-1 | once | TRBV18 | - | TGTGCCAGCTCACTACAGGGCGCGAAGCGGGGTGAGCAGTTCTTC | CASSLQGAKRGEQFF